The subject of this entry is one T cell receptor (beta chain). The entry originates in a study of CD8+ T cells in alopecia areata. Treatment in this sample: oral pan-JAK inhibitor, 5-10 mg twice daily. The CDR3 spans 21 residues. Trimming cost V 3 bases and J 0 bases; bases outside gene matches: 17. Germline values: CDR1 LGHNA, CDR2 YSLEER. RNA, once extracted, was reverse transcribed into cDNA for use as the sequencing template. TCRdb keeps only in-frame clones here, not all; method: immunoSEQ multiplex PCR. The data contain about 220,000 clones, under 75% of them singletons. The source of this sequence is a human donor with alopecia areata. The J gene is TRBJ2-6, the V gene TRBV4-3; 7 bases agree with TRBD1. Source: CD4+ T cells sorted from blood, taken at week 4, from a patient treated with tofacitinib. The CDR3 loop reads CASSQIRDSKPGYSGANVLTF. DNA of the CDR3: TGCGCCAGCAGCCAGATCCGGGACAGCAAGCCGGGGTACTCTGGGGCCAACGTCCTGACTTTC.